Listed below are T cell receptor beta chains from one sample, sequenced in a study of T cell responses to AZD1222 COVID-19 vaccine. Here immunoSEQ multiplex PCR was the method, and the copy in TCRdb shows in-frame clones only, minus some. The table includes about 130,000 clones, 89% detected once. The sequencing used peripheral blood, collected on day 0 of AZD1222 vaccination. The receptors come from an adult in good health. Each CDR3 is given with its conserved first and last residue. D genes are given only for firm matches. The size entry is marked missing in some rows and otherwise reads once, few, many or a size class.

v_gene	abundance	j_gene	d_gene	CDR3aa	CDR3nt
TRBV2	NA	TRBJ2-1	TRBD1	CASSEQGQGYNEQFF	TGTGCCAGCAGTGAACAGGGACAGGGCTACAATGAGCAGTTCTTC
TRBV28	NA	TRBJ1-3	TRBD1	CASSLADRAGNTIYF	TGTGCCAGCAGTTTGGCCGACAGGGCTGGAAACACCATATATTTT
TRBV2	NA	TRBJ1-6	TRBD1	CASHRGLGNSPLHF	TGTGCCAGCCACAGGGGGTTAGGGAATTCACCCCTCCACTTT
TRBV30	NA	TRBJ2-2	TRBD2	CAWTDGLAGGAGELFF	TGTGCCTGGACCGACGGACTAGCGGGAGGCGCCGGGGAGCTGTTTTTT
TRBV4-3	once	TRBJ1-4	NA	CASSLGLGTEKLFF	TGCGCCAGCAGCCTCGGACTGGGAACTGAAAAACTGTTTTTT
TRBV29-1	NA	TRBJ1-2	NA	CSVVFEEAAGYTF	TGCAGCGTTGTGTTCGAAGAGGCTGCCGGCTACACCTTC
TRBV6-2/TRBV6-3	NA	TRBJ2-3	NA	CASSRGTAYTDTQYF	TGTGCCAGCAGTCGCGGGACAGCTTACACAGATACGCAGTATTTT
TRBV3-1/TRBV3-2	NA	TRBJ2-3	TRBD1	CASSARQGMVDTQYF	TGTGCCAGCAGCGCCCGACAGGGGATGGTAGATACGCAGTATTTT
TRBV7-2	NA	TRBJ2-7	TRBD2	CASSLGGDPGRHGYEQYF	TGTGCCAGCAGCTTGGGGGGGGATCCGGGACGGCACGGCTACGAGCAGTACTTC
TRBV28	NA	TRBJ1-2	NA	CASSGGTPHGYTF	TGTGCCAGCAGTGGGGGGACACCTCATGGCTACACCTTC
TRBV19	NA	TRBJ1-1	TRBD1	CASSMDRGITEAFF	TGTGCCAGTAGTATGGACAGGGGTATAACTGAAGCTTTCTTT
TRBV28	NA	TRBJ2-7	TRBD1	CASSYVDRVDEQYF	TGTGCCAGCAGTTACGTGGACAGGGTGGACGAGCAGTACTTC
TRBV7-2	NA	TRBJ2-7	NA	CASSPGPSYEQYF	TGTGCCAGCAGCCCGGGACCTTCCTACGAGCAGTACTTC
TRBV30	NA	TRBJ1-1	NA	CAWSRQSNTEAFF	TGTGCCTGGAGCAGACAGTCCAACACTGAAGCTTTCTTT
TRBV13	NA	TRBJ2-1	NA	CASSPRMGNEQFF	TGTGCCAGCAGCCCCCGGATGGGAAATGAGCAGTTCTTC
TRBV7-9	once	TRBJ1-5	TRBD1	CASSQGGNQPQHF	TGTGCCAGCAGCCAGGGGGGCAATCAGCCCCAGCATTTT
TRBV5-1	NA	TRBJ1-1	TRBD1	CASSGGQGYTEAFF	TGCGCCAGCAGCGGGGGACAGGGGTACACTGAAGCTTTCTTT
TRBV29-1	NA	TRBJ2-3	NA	CSVEEGAPADTQYF	TGCAGCGTTGAAGAAGGCGCCCCGGCTGATACGCAGTATTTT
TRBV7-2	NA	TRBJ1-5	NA	CASSFVGNQPQHF	TGTGCCAGCAGCTTTGTAGGCAATCAGCCCCAGCATTTT
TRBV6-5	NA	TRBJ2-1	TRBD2	CASLAGEGKNEQFF	TGTGCCAGTTTAGCGGGAGAAGGGAAGAATGAGCAGTTCTTC
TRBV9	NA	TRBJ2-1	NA	CASSVQFF	TGTGCCAGCAGCGTACAGTTCTTC
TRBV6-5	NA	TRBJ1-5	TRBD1	CASSSTGGRSNQPQHF	TGTGCCAGCAGTTCTACAGGGGGTAGGAGCAATCAGCCCCAGCATTTT
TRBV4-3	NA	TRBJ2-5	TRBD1	CASSPGQGRTETQYF	TGCGCCAGCAGCCCAGGACAGGGACGAACAGAGACCCAGTACTTC
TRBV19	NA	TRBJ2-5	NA	CASSRFREETQYF	TGTGCCAGTAGTCGGTTTCGGGAGGAGACCCAGTACTTC
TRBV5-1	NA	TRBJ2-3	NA	CASSSGPQADTQYF	TGCGCCAGCAGCTCTGGACCCCAGGCGGATACGCAGTATTTT
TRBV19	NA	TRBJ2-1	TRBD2	CAKLAVTYNEQFF	TGTGCCAAACTAGCGGTAACCTACAATGAGCAGTTCTTC
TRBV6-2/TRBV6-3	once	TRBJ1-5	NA	CASSYMGQPQHF	TGTGCCAGCAGTTACATGGGTCAGCCCCAGCATTTT
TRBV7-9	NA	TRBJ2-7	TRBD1	CASSPWTGLYEQYF	TGTGCCAGCAGCCCTTGGACAGGCCTCTACGAGCAGTACTTC